The source of this TCR beta chain is a study of CD4 T cells in relation to SARS-CoV-2 and coronaviruses. Trimming removed 2 bases at V and 3 bases at J, with 10 bases between. The CDR3 totals 14 residues. Germline assignment: CDR1 MDHEN and CDR2 SYDVKM. The method was immunoSEQ multiplex PCR; TCRdb's version includes in-frame clones alone and lacks a portion of them. Of about 37,000 clones in the sample, 70% to 90% are singletons; the top ten hold around 3.3%. The genes are TRBV28 and TRBJ1-1; D ambiguous. This receptor was obtained from an adult with COVID-19. Sample: memory CD4+ T cells from PBMCs. The CDR3 loop is CASSLIATHTEAFF. The CDR3 nucleotides read TGTGCCAGCAGTTTAATTGCGACGCACACTGAAGCTTTCTTT.